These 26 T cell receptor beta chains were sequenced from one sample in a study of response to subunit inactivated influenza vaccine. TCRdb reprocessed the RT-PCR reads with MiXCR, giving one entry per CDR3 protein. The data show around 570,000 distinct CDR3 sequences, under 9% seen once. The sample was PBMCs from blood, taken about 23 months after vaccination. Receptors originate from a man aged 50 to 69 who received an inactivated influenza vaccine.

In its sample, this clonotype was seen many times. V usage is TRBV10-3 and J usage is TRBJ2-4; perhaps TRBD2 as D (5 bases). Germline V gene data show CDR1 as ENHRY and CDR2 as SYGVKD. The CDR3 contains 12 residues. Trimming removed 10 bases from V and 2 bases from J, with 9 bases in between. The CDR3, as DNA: TGTGCCACCGGGGAATCCAAAAACATTCAGTACTTC. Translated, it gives CATGESKNIQYF.

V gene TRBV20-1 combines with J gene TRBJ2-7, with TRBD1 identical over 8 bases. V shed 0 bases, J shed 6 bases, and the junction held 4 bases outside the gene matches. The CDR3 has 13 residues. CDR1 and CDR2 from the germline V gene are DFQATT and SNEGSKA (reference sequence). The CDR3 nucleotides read TGCAGTGCTAGAGATTCCAGGGGGCTCGAGCAGTACTTC. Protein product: CSARDSRGLEQYF.

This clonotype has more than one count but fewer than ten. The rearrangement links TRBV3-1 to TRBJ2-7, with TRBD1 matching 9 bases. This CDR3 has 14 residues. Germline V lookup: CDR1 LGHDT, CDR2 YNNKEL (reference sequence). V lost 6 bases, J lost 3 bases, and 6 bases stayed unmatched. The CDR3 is CASRGPGQGYEQYF. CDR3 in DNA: TGTGCCAGCAGAGGACCGGGACAGGGCTACGAGCAGTACTTC.

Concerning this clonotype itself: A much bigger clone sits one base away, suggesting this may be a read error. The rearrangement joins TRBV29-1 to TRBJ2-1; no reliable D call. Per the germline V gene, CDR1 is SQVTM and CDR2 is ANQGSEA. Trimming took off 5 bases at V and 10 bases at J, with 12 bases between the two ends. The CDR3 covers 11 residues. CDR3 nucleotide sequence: TGCAGCGTTATGGGTTCCGAGGAGCAGTTCTTC. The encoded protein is CSVMGSEEQFF.

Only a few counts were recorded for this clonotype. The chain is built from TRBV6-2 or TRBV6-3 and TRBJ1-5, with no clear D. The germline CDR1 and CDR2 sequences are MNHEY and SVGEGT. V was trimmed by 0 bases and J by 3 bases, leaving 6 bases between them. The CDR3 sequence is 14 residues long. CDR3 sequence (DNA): TGTGCCAGCAGTTACTCTGGATACAATCAGCCCCAGCATTTT. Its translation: CASSYSGYNQPQHF.

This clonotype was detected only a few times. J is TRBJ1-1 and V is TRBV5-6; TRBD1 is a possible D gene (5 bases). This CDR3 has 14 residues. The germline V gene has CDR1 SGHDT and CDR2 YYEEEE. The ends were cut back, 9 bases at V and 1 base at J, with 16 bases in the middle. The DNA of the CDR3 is TGTGCCACGGGGCGCGGGTCCCAGAACACTGAAGCTTTCTTT. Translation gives CATGRGSQNTEAFF. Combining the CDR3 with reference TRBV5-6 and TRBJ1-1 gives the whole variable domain DAGVTQSPTHLIKTRGQQVTLRCSPKSGHDTVSWYQQALGQGPQFIFQYYEEEERQRGNFPDRFSGHQFPNYSSELNVNALLLGDSALYLCATGRGSQNTEAFFGQGTRLTVV.

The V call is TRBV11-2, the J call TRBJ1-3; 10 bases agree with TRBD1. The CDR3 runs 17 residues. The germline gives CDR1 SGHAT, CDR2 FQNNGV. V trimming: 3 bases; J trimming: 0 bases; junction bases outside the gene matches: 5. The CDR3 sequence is CASSFRDRGPSGNTIYF. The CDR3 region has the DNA TGTGCCAGCAGCTTCCGGGACAGGGGTCCCTCTGGAAACACCATATATTTT.

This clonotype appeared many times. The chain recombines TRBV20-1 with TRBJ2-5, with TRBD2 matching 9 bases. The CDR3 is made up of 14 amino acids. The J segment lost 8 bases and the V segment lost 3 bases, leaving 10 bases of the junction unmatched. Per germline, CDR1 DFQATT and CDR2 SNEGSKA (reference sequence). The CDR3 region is CSARLRREGQTQYF. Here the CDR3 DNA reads TGCAGTGCTAGGTTACGGCGGGAGGGTCAAACCCAGTACTTC.

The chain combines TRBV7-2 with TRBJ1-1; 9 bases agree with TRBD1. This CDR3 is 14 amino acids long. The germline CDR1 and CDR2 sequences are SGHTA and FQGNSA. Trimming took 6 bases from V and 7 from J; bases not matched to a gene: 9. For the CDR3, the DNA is TGTGCCAGCAGACCAACAGGGGGCAACGTTGAAGCTTTCTTT. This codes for CASRPTGGNVEAFF.

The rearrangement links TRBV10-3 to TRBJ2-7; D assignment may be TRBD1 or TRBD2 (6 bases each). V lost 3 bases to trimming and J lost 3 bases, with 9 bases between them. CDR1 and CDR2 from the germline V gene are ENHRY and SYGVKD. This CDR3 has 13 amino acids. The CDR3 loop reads CAISEQGLYEQYF. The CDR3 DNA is TGTGCCATCAGTGAACAGGGACTCTACGAGCAGTACTTC.

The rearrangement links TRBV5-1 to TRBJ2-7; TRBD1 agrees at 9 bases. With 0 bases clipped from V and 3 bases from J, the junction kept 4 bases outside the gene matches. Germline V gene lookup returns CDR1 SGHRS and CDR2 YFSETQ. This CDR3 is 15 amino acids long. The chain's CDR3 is CASSLVETGGYEQYF. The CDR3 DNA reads TGCGCCAGCAGCTTGGTTGAGACAGGGGGCTACGAGCAGTACTTC.

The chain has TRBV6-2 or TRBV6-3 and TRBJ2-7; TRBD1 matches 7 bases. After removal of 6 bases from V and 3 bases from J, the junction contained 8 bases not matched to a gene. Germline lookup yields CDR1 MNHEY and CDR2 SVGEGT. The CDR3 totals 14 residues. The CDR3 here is CASRVLAGGYEQYF. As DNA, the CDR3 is TGTGCCAGCAGGGTCCTGGCAGGGGGCTACGAGCAGTACTTC.

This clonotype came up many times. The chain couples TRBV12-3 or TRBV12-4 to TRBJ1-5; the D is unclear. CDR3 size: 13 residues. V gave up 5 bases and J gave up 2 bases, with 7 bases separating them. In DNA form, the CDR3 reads TGTGCCAGCAGTCCTTGGGGCAATCAGCCCCAGCATTTT. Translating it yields CASSPWGNQPQHF.

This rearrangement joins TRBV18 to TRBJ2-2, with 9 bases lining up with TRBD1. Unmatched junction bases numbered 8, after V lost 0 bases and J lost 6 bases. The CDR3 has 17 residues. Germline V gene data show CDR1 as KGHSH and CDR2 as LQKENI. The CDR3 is CASSPPMGQGPAGELFF. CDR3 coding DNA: TGTGCCAGCTCACCACCGATGGGACAGGGCCCCGCCGGGGAGCTGTTTTTT.

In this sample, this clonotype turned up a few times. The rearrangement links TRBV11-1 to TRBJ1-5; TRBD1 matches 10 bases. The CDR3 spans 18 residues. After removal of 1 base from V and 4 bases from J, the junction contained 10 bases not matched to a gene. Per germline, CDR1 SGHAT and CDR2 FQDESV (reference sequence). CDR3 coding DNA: TGTGCCAGCAGCTTAGTATTTAGACAGGGGGCCGATAATCAGCCCCAGCATTTT. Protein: CASSLVFRQGADNQPQHF.

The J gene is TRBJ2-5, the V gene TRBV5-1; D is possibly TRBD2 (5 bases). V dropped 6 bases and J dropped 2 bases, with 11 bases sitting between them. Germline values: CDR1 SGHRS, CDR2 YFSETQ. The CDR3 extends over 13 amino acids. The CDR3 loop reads CASNERLQETQYF. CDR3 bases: TGCGCCAGCAACGAGAGACTACAAGAGACCCAGTACTTC.

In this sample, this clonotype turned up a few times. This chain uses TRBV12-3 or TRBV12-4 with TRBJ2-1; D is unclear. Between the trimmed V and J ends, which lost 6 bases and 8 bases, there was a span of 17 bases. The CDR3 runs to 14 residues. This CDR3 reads CASSRSPLGDEQFF. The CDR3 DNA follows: TGTGCCAGCAGCCGATCCCCTCTAGGCGATGAGCAGTTCTTC.

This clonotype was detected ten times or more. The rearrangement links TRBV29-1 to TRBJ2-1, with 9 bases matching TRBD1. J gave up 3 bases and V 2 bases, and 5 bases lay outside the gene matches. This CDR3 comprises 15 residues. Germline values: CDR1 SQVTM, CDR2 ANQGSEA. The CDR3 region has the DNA TGCAGCGTTGAACCCCGACAGGGGGTCTACAATGAGCAGTTCTTC. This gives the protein CSVEPRQGVYNEQFF.

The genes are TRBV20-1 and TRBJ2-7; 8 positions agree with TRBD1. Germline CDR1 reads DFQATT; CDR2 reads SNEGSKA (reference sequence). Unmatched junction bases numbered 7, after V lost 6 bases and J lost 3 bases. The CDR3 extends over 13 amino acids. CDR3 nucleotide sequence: TGCAGTGCCCAGACAGGGGCCAACTACGAGCAGTACTTC. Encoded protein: CSAQTGANYEQYF.

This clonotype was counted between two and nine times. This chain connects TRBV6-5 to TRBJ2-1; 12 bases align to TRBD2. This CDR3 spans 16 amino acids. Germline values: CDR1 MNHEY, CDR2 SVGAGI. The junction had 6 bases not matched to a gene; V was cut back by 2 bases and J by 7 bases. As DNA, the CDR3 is TGTGCCAGCAGTTACGTGTGGACTAGCGGGGCTAATGAGCAGTTCTTC. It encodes CASSYVWTSGANEQFF.

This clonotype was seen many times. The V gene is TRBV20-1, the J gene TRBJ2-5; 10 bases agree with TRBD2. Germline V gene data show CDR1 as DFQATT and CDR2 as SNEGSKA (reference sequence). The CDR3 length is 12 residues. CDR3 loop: CGGLASQETQYF. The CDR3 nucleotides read TGCGGGGGACTAGCGAGCCAAGAGACCCAGTACTTC.

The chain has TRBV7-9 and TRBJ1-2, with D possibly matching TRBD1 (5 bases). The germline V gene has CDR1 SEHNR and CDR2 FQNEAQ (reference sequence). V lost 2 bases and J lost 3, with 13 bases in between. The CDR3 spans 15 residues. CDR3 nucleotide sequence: TGTGCCAGCAGCTTAAATAGGGGTTCGGACTATGGCTACACCTTC. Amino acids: CASSLNRGSDYGYTF.

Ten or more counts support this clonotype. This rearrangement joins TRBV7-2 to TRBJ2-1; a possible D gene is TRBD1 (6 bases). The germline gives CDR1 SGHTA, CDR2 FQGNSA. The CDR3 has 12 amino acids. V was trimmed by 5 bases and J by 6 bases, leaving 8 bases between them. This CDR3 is CASSKGGNEQFF. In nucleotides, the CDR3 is TGTGCCAGCAGCAAAGGGGGCAATGAGCAGTTCTTC.

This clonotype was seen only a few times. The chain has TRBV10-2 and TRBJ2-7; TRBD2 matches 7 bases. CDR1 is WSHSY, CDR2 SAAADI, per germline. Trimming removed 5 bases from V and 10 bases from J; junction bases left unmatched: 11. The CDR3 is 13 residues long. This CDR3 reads CASSLSGALNQYF. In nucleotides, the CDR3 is TGCGCCAGCAGTTTAAGCGGGGCATTGAATCAGTACTTC.

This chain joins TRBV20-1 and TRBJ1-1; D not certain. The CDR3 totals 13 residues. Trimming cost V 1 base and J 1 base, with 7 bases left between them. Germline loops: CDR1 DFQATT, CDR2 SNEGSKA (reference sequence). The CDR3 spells CSARGGRNTEAFF. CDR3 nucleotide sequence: TGCAGTGCTAGAGGTGGGAGGAACACTGAAGCTTTCTTT.

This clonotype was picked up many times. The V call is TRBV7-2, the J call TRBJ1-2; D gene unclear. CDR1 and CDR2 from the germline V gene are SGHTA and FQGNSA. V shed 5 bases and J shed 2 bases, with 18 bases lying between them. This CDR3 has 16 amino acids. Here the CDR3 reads CASSPDPWPGNYGYTF. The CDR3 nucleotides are TGTGCCAGCAGCCCCGATCCTTGGCCGGGGAACTATGGCTACACCTTC.